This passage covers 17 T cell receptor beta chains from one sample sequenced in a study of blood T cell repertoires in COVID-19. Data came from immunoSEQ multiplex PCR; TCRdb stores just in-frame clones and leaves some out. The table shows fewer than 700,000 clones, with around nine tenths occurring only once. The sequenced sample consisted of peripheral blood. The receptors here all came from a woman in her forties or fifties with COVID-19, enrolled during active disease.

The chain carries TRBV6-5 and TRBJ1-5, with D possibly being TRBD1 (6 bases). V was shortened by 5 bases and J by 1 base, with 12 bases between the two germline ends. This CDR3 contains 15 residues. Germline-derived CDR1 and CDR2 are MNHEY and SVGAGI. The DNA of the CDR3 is TGTGCCAGCAGTAAAAGGGGGGGAAGCAATCAGCCCCAGCATTTT. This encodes CASSKRGGSNQPQHF.

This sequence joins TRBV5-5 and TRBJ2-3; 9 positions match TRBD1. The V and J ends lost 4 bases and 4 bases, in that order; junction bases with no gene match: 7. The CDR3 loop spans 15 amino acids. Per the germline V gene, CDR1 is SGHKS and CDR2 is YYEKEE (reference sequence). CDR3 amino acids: CASSRTGVTSDTQYF. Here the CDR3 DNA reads TGTGCCAGCAGCCGGACAGGGGTTACGTCAGATACGCAGTATTTT. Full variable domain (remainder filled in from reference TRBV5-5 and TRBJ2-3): DAGVTQSPTHLIKTRGQQVTLRCSPISGHKSVSWYQQVLGQGPQFIFQYYEKEERGRGNFPDRFSARQFPNYSSELNVNALLLGDSALYLCASSRTGVTSDTQYFGPGTRLTVL.

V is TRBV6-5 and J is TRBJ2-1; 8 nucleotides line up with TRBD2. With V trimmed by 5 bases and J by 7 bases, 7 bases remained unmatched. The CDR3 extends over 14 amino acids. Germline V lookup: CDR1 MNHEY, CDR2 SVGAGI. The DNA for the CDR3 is TGTGCCAGCAGTACAACTCGGGGGGGAAATGAGCAGTTCTTC. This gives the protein CASSTTRGGNEQFF.

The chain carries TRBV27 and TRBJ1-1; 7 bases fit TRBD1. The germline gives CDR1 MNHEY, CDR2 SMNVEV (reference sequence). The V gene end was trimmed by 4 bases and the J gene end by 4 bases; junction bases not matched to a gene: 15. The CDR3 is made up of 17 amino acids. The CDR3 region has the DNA TGTGCCAGCAGTTCCCTGACAGGGACCCTAGTCGGCACTGAAGCTTTCTTT. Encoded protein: CASSSLTGTLVGTEAFF.

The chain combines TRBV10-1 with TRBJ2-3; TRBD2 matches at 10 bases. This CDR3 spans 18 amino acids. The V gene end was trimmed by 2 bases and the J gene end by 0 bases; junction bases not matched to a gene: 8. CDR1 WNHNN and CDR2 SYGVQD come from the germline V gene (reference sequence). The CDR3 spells CASSESGLAGASTDTQYF. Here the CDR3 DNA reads TGCGCCAGCAGTGAGAGCGGGCTAGCGGGGGCGAGCACAGATACGCAGTATTTT.

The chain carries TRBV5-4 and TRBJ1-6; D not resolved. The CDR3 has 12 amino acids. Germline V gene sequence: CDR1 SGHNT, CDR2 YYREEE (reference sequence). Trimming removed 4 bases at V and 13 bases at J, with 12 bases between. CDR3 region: CASSAGGDPLHF. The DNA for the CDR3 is TGTGCCAGCAGCGCGGGAGGAGATCCCCTCCACTTT.

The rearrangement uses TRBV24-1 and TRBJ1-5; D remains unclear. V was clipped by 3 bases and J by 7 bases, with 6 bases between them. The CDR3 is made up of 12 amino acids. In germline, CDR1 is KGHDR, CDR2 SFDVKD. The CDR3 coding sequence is TGTGCCACCAGTGATACGGGGCAGCCCCAGCATTTT. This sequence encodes CATSDTGQPQHF.

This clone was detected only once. The CDR3 reads CASAQGELGQPQHF. The CDR3 DNA sequence: TGTGCCAGTGCACAGGGGGAGTTAGGCCAGCCCCAGCATTTT. The chain has TRBV19 and TRBJ1-5; 8 bases map to TRBD1. There are 14 residues in the CDR3. V lost 8 bases and J lost 7; bases outside the gene matches: 10. The germline V gene has CDR1 LNHDA and CDR2 SQIVND (reference sequence). The variable domain in full, with the rest retrieved from reference TRBV19 and TRBJ1-5, is DGGITQSPKYLFRKEGQNVTLSCEQNLNHDAMYWYRQDPGQGLRLIYYSQIVNDFQKGDIAEGYSVSREKKESFPLTVTSAQKNPTAFYLCASAQGELGQPQHFGDGTRLSIL.

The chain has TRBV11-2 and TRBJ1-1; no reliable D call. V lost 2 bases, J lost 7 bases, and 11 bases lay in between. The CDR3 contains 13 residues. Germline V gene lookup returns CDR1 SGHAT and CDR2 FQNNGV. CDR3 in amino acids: CASSLSPEGEAFF. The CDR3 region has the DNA TGTGCCAGCAGCTTATCCCCAGAGGGTGAAGCTTTCTTT.

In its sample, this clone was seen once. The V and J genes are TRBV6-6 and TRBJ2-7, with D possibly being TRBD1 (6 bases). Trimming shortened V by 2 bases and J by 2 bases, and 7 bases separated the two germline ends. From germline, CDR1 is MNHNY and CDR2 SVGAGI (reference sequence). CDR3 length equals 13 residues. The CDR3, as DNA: TGTGCCAGCAGTTACCAGGGGCCCTACGAGCAGTACTTC. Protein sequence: CASSYQGPYEQYF.

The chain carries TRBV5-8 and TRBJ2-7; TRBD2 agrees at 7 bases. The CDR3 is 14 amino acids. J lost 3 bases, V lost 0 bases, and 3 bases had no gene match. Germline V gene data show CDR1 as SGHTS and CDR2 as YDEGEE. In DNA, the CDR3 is TGTGCCAGCAGCTTGGCGGGGGGATACTACGAGCAGTACTTC. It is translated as CASSLAGGYYEQYF.

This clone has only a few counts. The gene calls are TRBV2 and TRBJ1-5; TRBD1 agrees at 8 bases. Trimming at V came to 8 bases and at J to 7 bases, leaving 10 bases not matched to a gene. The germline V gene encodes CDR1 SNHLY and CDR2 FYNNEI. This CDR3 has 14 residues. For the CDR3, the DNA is TGTGCCAGCTGTCCGACAGGGGAAGGACAGCCCCAGCATTTT. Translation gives CASCPTGEGQPQHF. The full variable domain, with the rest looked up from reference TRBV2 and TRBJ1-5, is EPEVTQTPSHQVTQMGQEVILRCVPISNHLYFYWYRQILGQKVEFLVSFYNNEISEKSEIFDDQFSVERPDGSNFTLKIRSTKLEDSAMYFCASCPTGEGQPQHFGDGTRLSIL.

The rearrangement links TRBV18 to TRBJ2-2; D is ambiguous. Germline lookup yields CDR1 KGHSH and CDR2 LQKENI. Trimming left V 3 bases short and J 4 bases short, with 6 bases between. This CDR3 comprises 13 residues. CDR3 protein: CASSPLFTGELFF. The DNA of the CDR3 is TGTGCCAGCTCACCCTTATTCACCGGGGAGCTGTTTTTT.

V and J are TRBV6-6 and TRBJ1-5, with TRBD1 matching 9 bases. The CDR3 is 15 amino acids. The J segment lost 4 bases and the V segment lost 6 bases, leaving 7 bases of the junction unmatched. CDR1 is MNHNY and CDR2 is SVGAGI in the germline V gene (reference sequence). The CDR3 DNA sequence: TGTGCCAGCAGACCCGACAGGGGGAGTAATCAGCCCCAGCATTTT. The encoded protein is CASRPDRGSNQPQHF.

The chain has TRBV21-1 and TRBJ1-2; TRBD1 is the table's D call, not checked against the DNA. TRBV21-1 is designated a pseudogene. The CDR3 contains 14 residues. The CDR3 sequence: CADGQAPGVYGYTF. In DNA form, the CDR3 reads TGTGCCGACGGACAGGCGCCTGGAGTCTATGGCTACACCTTC.

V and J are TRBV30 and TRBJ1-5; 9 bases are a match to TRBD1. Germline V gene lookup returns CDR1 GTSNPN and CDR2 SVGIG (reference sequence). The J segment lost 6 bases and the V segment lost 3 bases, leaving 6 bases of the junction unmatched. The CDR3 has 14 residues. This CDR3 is CAWSHRGQGQPQHF. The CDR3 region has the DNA TGTGCCTGGAGCCACAGGGGGCAGGGTCAGCCCCAGCATTTT.

CDR3 sequence: CASRKNDGSYGYTF. The CDR3 coding sequence is TGTGCCAGCAGAAAAAACGACGGGAGCTATGGCTACACCTTC. V usage is TRBV6-5 and J usage is TRBJ1-2; D is ambiguous. CDR3 length equals 14 residues. Trimming pared 6 bases from V and 4 bases from J, leaving 15 bases between. CDR1 is MNHEY and CDR2 is SVGAGI in the germline V gene.